This T cell receptor (beta chain) stems from a study of blood T cells in healthy people across ages. Points from the study as a whole: Estimates based on one million T cells were treated as lower bounds. Among T cells, TCR beta diversity per million cells dropped roughly linearly as age rose.

Primers used in a second PCR of roughly 6 to 12 cycles were a sample-barcoded 5' primer and a J-beta primer mix. A single record per CDR3 protein comes from TCRdb applying MiXCR to the 5' RACE reads. Found here are about 1.8 million distinct CDR3 sequences, approximately 50% of them singletons; the top ten hold approximately 2.1%. As to this clonotype: Antigen unknown.

The CDR3 has 16 amino acids. With V trimmed by 0 bases and J by 4 bases, 9 bases remained unmatched. In germline, CDR1 is DFQATT, CDR2 SNEGSKA (reference sequence). This TCR derives from a middle-aged woman in good health. This chain joins TRBV20-1 and TRBJ1-5; 7 nucleotides line up with TRBD1. The sequencing input was blood. The CDR3 loop is CSARDVPGTVNQPQHF. CDR3 coding DNA: TGCAGTGCTAGAGATGTCCCAGGGACAGTTAATCAGCCCCAGCATTTT.